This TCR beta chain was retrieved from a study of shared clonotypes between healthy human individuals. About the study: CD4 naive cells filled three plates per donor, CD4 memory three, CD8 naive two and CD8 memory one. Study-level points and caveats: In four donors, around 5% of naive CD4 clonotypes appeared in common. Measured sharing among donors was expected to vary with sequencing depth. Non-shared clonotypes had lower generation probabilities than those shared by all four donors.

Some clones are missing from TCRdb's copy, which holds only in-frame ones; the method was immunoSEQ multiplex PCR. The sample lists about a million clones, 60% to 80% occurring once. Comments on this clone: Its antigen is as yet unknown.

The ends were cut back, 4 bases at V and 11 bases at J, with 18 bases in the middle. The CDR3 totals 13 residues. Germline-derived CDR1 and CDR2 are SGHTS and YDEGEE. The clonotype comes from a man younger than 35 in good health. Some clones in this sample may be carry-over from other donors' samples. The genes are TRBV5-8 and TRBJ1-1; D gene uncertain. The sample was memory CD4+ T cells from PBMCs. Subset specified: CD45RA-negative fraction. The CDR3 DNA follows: TGTGCCAGCAGCCCCAGCCAGACTCGTGGGGCTTTCTTT. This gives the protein CASSPSQTRGAFF.